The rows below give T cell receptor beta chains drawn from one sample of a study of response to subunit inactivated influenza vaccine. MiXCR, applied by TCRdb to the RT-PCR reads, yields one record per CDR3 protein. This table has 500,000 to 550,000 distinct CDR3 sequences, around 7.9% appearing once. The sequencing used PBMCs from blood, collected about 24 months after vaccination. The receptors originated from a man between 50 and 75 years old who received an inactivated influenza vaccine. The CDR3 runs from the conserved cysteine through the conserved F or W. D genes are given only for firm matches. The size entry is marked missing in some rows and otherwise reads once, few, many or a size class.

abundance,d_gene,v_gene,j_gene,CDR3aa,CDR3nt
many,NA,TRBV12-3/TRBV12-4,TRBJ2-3,CASSLGRGYHTQYF,TGTGCCAGCAGTTTAGGCAGGGGATACCATACGCAGTATTTT
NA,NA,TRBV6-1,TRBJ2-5,CASSPLGLAGAETQYF,TGTGCCAGCAGCCCTCTAGGCCTCGCTGGGGCAGAGACCCAGTACTTC
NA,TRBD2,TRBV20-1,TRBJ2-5,CSADKLARQETQYF,TGCAGTGCTGATAAACTAGCGAGGCAAGAGACCCAGTACTTC
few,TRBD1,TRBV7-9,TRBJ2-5,CASSFTGTGIRETQYF,TGTGCCAGCAGCTTTACCGGGACAGGGATCCGAGAGACCCAGTACTTC
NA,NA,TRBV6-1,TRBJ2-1,CASRPGGQSSYNEQFF,TGTGCCAGCAGGCCCGGTGGACAGAGCTCCTACAATGAGCAGTTCTTC
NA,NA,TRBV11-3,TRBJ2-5,CASSLVGANSGEETQYF,TGTGCCAGCAGCTTAGTGGGGGCTAATAGCGGCGAAGAGACCCAGTACTTC
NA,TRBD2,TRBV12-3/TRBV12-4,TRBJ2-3,CASSSSSGRGGTQYF,TGTGCCAGCAGTTCTTCTAGCGGGAGAGGGGGTACGCAGTATTTT
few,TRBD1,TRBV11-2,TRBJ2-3,CASSPDAGTGFTDTQYF,TGTGCCAGCAGCCCCGACGCCGGGACAGGTTTCACAGATACGCAGTATTTT
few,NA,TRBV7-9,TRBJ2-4,CASSLKGGSKNIQYF,TGTGCCAGCAGCTTAAAAGGGGGTTCCAAAAACATTCAGTACTTC
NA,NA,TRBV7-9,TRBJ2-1,CASSSGGPPNEQFF,TGTGCCAGCAGCTCCGGGGGGCCCCCCAATGAGCAGTTCTTC
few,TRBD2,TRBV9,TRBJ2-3,CASSVATLAGDTQYF,TGTGCCAGCAGCGTAGCTACGCTAGCGGGAGATACGCAGTATTTT
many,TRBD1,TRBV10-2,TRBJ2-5,CASTPDRVGETQYF,TGCGCCAGCACCCCGGACAGGGTAGGAGAGACCCAGTACTTC
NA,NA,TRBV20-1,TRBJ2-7,CSGAGDYEQYF,TGCAGTGGAGCAGGGGACTACGAGCAGTACTTC
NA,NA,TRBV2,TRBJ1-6,CASKGDSPLHF,TGTGCCAGCAAAGGGGATTCACCCCTCCACTTT
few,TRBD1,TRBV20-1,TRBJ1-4,CSATEGTGPSTNEKLFF,TGCAGTGCGACAGAGGGGACAGGGCCCTCAACTAATGAAAAACTGTTTTTT
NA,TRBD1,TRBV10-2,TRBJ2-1,CASSEMRQGPYNEQFF,TGCGCCAGCAGTGAGATGAGACAGGGTCCCTACAATGAGCAGTTCTTC
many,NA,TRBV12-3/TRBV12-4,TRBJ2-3,CASTPLFGGTQYF,TGTGCCAGCACCCCCCTTTTCGGGGGAACGCAGTATTTT
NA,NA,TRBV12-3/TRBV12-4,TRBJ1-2,CASTIHPNYGYTF,TGTGCCAGCACCATCCACCCTAACTATGGCTACACCTTC
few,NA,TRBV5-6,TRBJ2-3,CASSLRLTGSTDTQYF,TGTGCCAGCAGCCTACGCTTAACCGGCAGCACAGATACGCAGTATTTT
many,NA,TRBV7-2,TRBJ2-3,CASSLVVEDTQYF,TGTGCCAGCAGCTTAGTAGTTGAAGATACGCAGTATTTT
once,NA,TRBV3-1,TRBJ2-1,CASSPDGGPHNEQFF,TGTGCCAGCAGCCCGGACGGGGGCCCCCACAATGAGCAGTTCTTC
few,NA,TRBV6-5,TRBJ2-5,CASSYSGASQETQYF,TGTGCCAGCAGTTACTCCGGGGCTAGCCAAGAGACCCAGTACTTC
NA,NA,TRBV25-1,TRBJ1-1,CASSATGSWDTEAFF,TGTGCCAGCAGTGCTACAGGGAGTTGGGACACTGAAGCTTTCTTT
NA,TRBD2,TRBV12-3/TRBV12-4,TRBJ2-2,CASSREGPYTGELFF,TGTGCCAGCAGTCGGGAGGGCCCGTACACCGGGGAGCTGTTTTTT
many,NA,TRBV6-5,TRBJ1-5,CASSYADNQPQHF,TGTGCCAGCAGTTACGCCGACAATCAGCCCCAGCATTTT
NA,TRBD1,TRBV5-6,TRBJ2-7,CASSFWGSTGGSYEQYF,TGTGCCAGCAGCTTTTGGGGCTCAACAGGGGGGTCCTACGAGCAGTACTTC
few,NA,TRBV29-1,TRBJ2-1,CSVVLLGLQFF,TGCAGCGTTGTCTTACTGGGGTTGCAGTTCTTC
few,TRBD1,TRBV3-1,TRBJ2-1,CASTGTGEGVVYNEQFF,TGTGCCAGCACCGGGACAGGGGAAGGAGTAGTGTACAATGAGCAGTTCTTC
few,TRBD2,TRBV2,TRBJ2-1,CASSGGGRASYNEQFF,TGTGCCAGCAGTGGAGGCGGGAGGGCCTCCTACAATGAGCAGTTCTTC
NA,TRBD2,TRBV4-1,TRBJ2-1,CASSPSGGALREQFF,TGCGCCAGCAGTCCGAGCGGGGGGGCCTTGAGGGAGCAGTTCTTC
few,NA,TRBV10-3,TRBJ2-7,CVTGDSYEQYF,TGTGTGACAGGCGACTCCTACGAGCAGTACTTC
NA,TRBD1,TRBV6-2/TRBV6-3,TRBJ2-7,CASSTYDRGLFEQYF,TGTGCCAGCAGTACCTATGACAGGGGGCTCTTCGAGCAGTACTTC
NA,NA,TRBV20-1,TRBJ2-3,CSAGLGGPDTQYF,TGCAGTGCGGGTCTTGGGGGGCCAGATACGCAGTATTTT
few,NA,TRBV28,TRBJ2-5,CASTYRSTPMGTQYF,TGTGCCAGCACCTACCGGTCCACCCCGATGGGGACCCAGTACTTC
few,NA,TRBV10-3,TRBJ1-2,CAISDSRGFYGYTF,TGTGCCATCAGTGACTCGAGGGGGTTCTATGGCTACACCTTC
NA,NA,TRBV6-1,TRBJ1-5,CASRIDRLSNQPQHF,TGTGCCAGCAGGATAGACAGACTCAGCAATCAGCCCCAGCATTTT
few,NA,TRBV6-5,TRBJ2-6,CASSSDLHVLTF,TGTGCCAGCAGTTCCGACCTCCACGTCCTGACTTTC
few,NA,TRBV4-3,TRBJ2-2,CASSQDVFGVAGELFF,TGCGCCAGCAGCCAAGATGTGTTTGGGGTGGCCGGGGAGCTGTTTTTT
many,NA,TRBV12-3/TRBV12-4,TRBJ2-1,CASRSGRVVNEQFF,TGTGCCAGCAGGTCGGGACGGGTGGTCAATGAGCAGTTCTTC
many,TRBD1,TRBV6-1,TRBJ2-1,CASRGFGTGVNEQFF,TGTGCCAGCAGGGGGTTTGGGACAGGGGTCAATGAGCAGTTCTTC
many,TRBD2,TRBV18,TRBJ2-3,CASSPLAGVTDTQYF,TGTGCCAGCTCACCCCTAGCGGGGGTTACAGATACGCAGTATTTT
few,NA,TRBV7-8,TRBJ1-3,CASSPNRGPGNTIYF,TGTGCCAGCAGCCCCAATCGGGGTCCTGGAAACACCATATATTTT
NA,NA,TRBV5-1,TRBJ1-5,CASSFGRLKATGGLNQPQHF,TGCGCCAGCAGCTTCGGAAGGCTAAAAGCTACTGGGGGGCTTAATCAGCCCCAGCATTTT
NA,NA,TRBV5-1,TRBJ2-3,CASSLEAGAITDTQYF,TGCGCCAGCAGCTTGGAGGCCGGGGCTATCACAGATACGCAGTATTTT
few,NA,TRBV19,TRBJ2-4,CASSKALAKNIQYF,TGTGCCAGTAGTAAGGCTCTAGCCAAAAACATTCAGTACTTC
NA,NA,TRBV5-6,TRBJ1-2,CASSLGRPLYGYTF,TGTGCCAGCAGCTTGGGACGTCCCCTCTATGGCTACACCTTC
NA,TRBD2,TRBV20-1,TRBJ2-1,CSARTLSGRRVGEQFF,TGCAGTGCTCGAACCCTTAGCGGGAGGAGAGTTGGTGAGCAGTTCTTC
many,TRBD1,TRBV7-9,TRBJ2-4,CASRGQGHIQYF,TGTGCCAGCAGGGGACAGGGGCACATTCAGTACTTC
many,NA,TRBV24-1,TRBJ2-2,CATSVGHLNTGELFF,TGTGCCACCAGTGTGGGGCATCTGAACACCGGGGAGCTGTTTTTT
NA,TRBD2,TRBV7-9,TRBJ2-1,CASSSRRTSLSYNEQFF,TGTGCCAGCAGCTCCAGAAGGACTAGCCTGTCCTACAATGAGCAGTTCTTC
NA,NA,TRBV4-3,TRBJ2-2,CASSQDRFAGSSGELFF,TGCGCCAGCAGCCAAGATCGGTTTGCGGGGTCGTCCGGGGAGCTGTTTTTT
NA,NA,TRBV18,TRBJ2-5,CASSPFRTGQETQYF,TGTGCCAGCTCACCATTCAGGACGGGGCAAGAGACCCAGTACTTC
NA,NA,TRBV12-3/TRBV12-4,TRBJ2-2,CASSYSGGGELFF,TGTGCCAGCAGTTATAGTGGGGGCGGGGAGCTGTTTTTT
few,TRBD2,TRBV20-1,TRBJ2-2,CSATGTSGFGGELFF,TGCAGTGCTACTGGGACTAGCGGTTTCGGCGGGGAGCTGTTTTTT
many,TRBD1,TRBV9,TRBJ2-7,CASSIRDRESSEQYF,TGTGCCAGCAGCATACGGGACAGGGAATCAAGCGAGCAGTACTTC
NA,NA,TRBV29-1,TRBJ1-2,CSVWTDGYTF,TGCAGCGTCTGGACAGATGGCTACACCTTC
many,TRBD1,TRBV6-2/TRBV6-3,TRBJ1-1,CASRHRGIDTEAFF,TGTGCCAGCAGACACAGGGGGATTGACACTGAAGCTTTCTTT